The 27 T cell receptor beta chains below come from one sample, sequenced in a study of human T cells and chemical hapten exposure. Described time point: patch test 3, about 24 weeks after DPC sensitization. Stated treatment: therapeutic diphenylcyclopropenone sensitization with weekly scalp DPC. TCRdb redid the calling of the RACE reads with MiXCR, one entry per CDR3 protein. Seen here are approximately 30,000 distinct CDR3 sequences, over 4.5% observed once, and the top ten hold around 6%. Sequenced here: whole blood, sampled in connection with sensitization to the hapten diphenylcyclopropenone (DPC). The receptor set was obtained from a man between 25 and 39 years old with alopecia areata. Some clones in this sample may be carry-over from other donors' samples.

A note on this clonotype: One base away lies a much larger clone, so this may be a sequencing read error. The rearrangement links TRBV27 to TRBJ1-5; D gene unclear. The CDR3 loop spans 13 amino acids. Germline V CDR1 and CDR2: MNHEY, SMNVEV (reference sequence). The CDR3: CASSLGFNQPLHF. In DNA, the CDR3 is TGTGCCAGCAGTTTGGGGTTTAATCAGCCCCTGCATTTT.

This clonotype was found many times. The rearrangement uses TRBV30 and TRBJ1-1; a weak D match, TRBD1 (5 bases). V lost 2 bases to trimming and J lost 0 bases, with 10 bases between them. Germline V gives CDR1 GTSNPN, CDR2 SVGIG (reference sequence). CDR3 size: 14 residues. The CDR3 coding sequence is TGTGCCTGGAGTACCGGGACGATGAACACTGAAGCTTTCTTT. Translated: CAWSTGTMNTEAFF.

The chain uses TRBV28 and TRBJ1-5; 11 positions agree with TRBD1. Germline CDR1 reads MDHEN; CDR2 reads SYDVKM. V trimming: 4 bases; J trimming: 6 bases; junction bases outside the gene matches: 5. This CDR3 is built from 15 residues. In DNA form, the CDR3 reads TGTGCCAGCAGTTCACCCGGGACAGGGGGTCAGCCCCAGCATTTT. Translated: CASSSPGTGGQPQHF.

This clonotype showed up many times. The chain uses TRBV7-2 and TRBJ2-3, with 7 bases that match TRBD1. Per germline, CDR1 SGHTA and CDR2 FQGNSA. V shed 3 bases, J shed 2 bases, and the junction held 5 bases outside the gene matches. CDR3 length: 15 residues. The CDR3 reads CASSFQGTDTDTQYF. The CDR3 coding sequence is TGTGCCAGCAGCTTCCAGGGGACAGACACAGATACGCAGTATTTT.

This clonotype is medium-sized by share. This chain uses TRBV4-1 with TRBJ2-4; D is uncertain. Trimming shortened V by 2 bases and J by 0 bases, and 14 bases separated the two germline ends. This CDR3 contains 17 residues. The germline gives CDR1 MGHRA, CDR2 YSYEKL. The CDR3 protein is CASSQKRNFLAKNIQYF. The CDR3 nucleotides are TGCGCCAGCAGCCAAAAACGGAATTTTTTAGCCAAAAACATTCAGTACTTC.

In this sample, this clonotype turned up many times. This rearrangement joins TRBV7-9 to TRBJ2-7; 8 bases line up with TRBD1. The CDR3 contains 17 residues. Germline V lookup: CDR1 SEHNR, CDR2 FQNEAQ (reference sequence). V gave up 1 base and J gave up 2 bases; unmatched junction bases: 10. The DNA of the CDR3 is TGTGCCAGCAGCTTAGTAAGTGGACAGGGATTCACCTACGAGCAGTACTTC. Protein: CASSLVSGQGFTYEQYF. Full variable domain (rest looked up from reference TRBV7-9 and TRBJ2-7): DTGVSQNPRHKITKRGQNVTFRCDPISEHNRLYWYRQTLGQGPEFLTYFQNEAQLEKSRLLSDRFSAERPKGSFSTLEIQRTEQGDSAMYLCASSLVSGQGFTYEQYFGPGTRLTVT.

This clonotype was observed at least ten times. CDR3 residues: CASSSAHRGGEKLFF. The CDR3 region has the DNA TGTGCCAGCAGTTCGGCTCACAGGGGTGGTGAAAAACTGTTTTTT. The J gene is TRBJ1-4, the V gene TRBV28; 7 positions agree with TRBD1. CDR3 length equals 15 residues. Trimming took 4 bases from V and 7 from J; bases not matched to a gene: 9. Per germline, CDR1 MDHEN and CDR2 SYDVKM.

There are a few counts of this clonotype. The chain is built from TRBV7-8 and TRBJ2-3; a possible D gene is TRBD2 (5 bases). This CDR3 is 19 amino acids long. Germline V lookup: CDR1 SGHVS, CDR2 FQNEAQ. Between the trimmed V and J ends, which lost 2 bases and 2 bases, there was a span of 23 bases. In DNA form, the CDR3 reads TGTGCCAGCAGCTTAAGGTCCGTGGACGGGGTCCAATTCACAGATACGCAGTATTTT. Protein sequence: CASSLRSVDGVQFTDTQYF.

At least ten counts were recorded for this clonotype. The chain recombines TRBV7-9 with TRBJ2-5; D gene unclear. This CDR3 region has 13 residues. From germline, CDR1 is SEHNR and CDR2 FQNEAQ (reference sequence). V dropped 3 bases and J dropped 2 bases, with 7 bases sitting between them. In DNA form, the CDR3 reads TGTGCCAGCAGCTTGGGAATTCAAGAGACCCAGTACTTC. Translation: CASSLGIQETQYF. Based on the CDR3 plus reference TRBV7-9 and TRBJ2-5, the full variable domain is DTGVSQNPRHKITKRGQNVTFRCDPISEHNRLYWYRQTLGQGPEFLTYFQNEAQLEKSRLLSDRFSAERPKGSFSTLEIQRTEQGDSAMYLCASSLGIQETQYFGPGTRLLVL.

This clonotype was counted ten times or more. The rearrangement uses TRBV14 and TRBJ2-7; no firm D call. CDR3 length equals 13 residues. Germline V gives CDR1 SGHDN, CDR2 FVKESK. V lost 4 bases, J lost 6 bases, and 13 bases lay in between. This chain's CDR3 is CASSLLSGGEQYF. As DNA, the CDR3 is TGTGCCAGCAGCCTCCTCAGTGGCGGCGAGCAGTACTTC.

This clonotype was seen ten or more times. This chain links TRBV29-1 with TRBJ2-1; D possibly corresponds to TRBD2 (6 bases). Germline V gene sequence: CDR1 SQVTM, CDR2 ANQGSEA. Trimming removed 3 bases from V and 0 bases from J, with 18 bases in between. This CDR3 contains 17 residues. CDR3 nucleotide sequence: TGCAGCGTTGACCGTCGTTTCGGGGGAAGCTCCTACAATGAGCAGTTCTTC. Translation gives CSVDRRFGGSSYNEQFF.

This clonotype occurred many times. The chain couples TRBV14 to TRBJ2-5; D call uncertain. V lost 1 base, J lost 0 bases, and 12 bases lay in between. The CDR3 totals 16 residues. Germline CDR1 is SGHDN and CDR2 is FVKESK. As DNA, the CDR3 is TGTGCCAGCAGCCAAGGGGTATTACCGTACCAAGAGACCCAGTACTTC. Its protein is CASSQGVLPYQETQYF.

This clonotype occurred many times. The chain carries TRBV7-2 and TRBJ2-7; TRBD1 matches at 8 bases. The ends lost 0 bases at V and 6 bases at J; junction bases unmatched: 10. Germline CDR1 reads SGHTA; CDR2 reads FQGNSA. This CDR3 has 16 residues. CDR3 nucleotide sequence: TGTGCCAGCAGCTTAGCGATTGGCCAGGGGGCAGGCGAGCAGTACTTC. Its protein product is CASSLAIGQGAGEQYF.

The sample holds many counts of this clonotype. This chain links TRBV12-3 or TRBV12-4 with TRBJ1-5; perhaps TRBD1 as D (5 bases). The CDR3 is 14 residues long. Trimming took 1 base from V and 3 from J, leaving 7 bases between them. CDR3 region: CASSLETDNQPQHF. The CDR3 region has the DNA TGTGCCAGCAGTTTAGAGACAGACAATCAGCCCCAGCATTTT.

This clonotype was seen a handful of times. The chain couples TRBV29-1 to TRBJ1-4; 8 positions agree with TRBD1. Germline V CDR1 and CDR2: SQVTM, ANQGSEA. V gave up 7 bases and J gave up 7 bases; unmatched junction bases: 5. The CDR3 covers 12 residues. CDR3 bases: TGCAGCGGAACAGGGGGAAGTGAAAAACTGTTTTTT. Translating gives CSGTGGSEKLFF.

The table lists this clonotype with many counts. The chain is built from TRBV20-1 and TRBJ2-5, with D perhaps being TRBD1 or TRBD2 (5 bases each). The V end lost 7 bases, the J end lost 5 bases, and 11 bases lay between the germline ends. Germline-derived CDR1 and CDR2 are DFQATT and SNEGSKA (reference sequence). CDR3 length: 11 residues. DNA for the CDR3: TGCAGTGGCATCAGGGAGGAGACCCAGTACTTC. This encodes CSGIREETQYF.

This clonotype was counted at least ten times. The chain has TRBV2 and TRBJ2-1, with a possible D match to TRBD2 (6 bases). V shed 6 bases and J shed 6 bases, with 24 bases lying between them. Per germline, CDR1 SNHLY and CDR2 FYNNEI. The CDR3 runs to 17 residues. The CDR3 spells CASSPLDGRGASNEQFF. CDR3 nucleotide sequence: TGTGCCAGCAGCCCTCTGGATGGGCGGGGAGCCTCCAATGAGCAGTTCTTC.

The chain carries TRBV4-2 and TRBJ2-3; 12 nucleotides align to TRBD2. The CDR3 runs to 16 residues. CDR1 is LGHNA, CDR2 YNFKEQ, per germline. The trim removed 4 bases at V and 5 bases at J, leaving 7 bases unmatched. The CDR3 DNA follows: TGTGCCAGCAGCCTCATGACTAGCGGGGGTGGAGATACGCAGTATTTT. It yields the protein CASSLMTSGGGDTQYF.

This clonotype was counted at least ten times. J is TRBJ2-2 and V is TRBV5-5; the D is unclear. The ends were cut back, 3 bases at V and 6 bases at J, with 15 bases in the middle. Germline V gene data show CDR1 as SGHKS and CDR2 as YYEKEE (reference sequence). CDR3 length: 15 amino acids. The CDR3 DNA reads as TGTGCCAGCAGCTGGTATGGGTCAGAGGCCGGGGAGCTGTTTTTT. Residues: CASSWYGSEAGELFF.

The sample holds many counts of this clonotype. The rearrangement joins TRBV6-5 to TRBJ2-3; 8 bases fit TRBD1. With 6 bases clipped from V and 2 bases from J, the junction kept 7 bases outside the gene matches. CDR3 length: 15 residues. Germline CDR1 reads MNHEY; CDR2 reads SVGAGI. CDR3 in amino acids: CASSPEQGVTDTQYF. In nucleotides, the CDR3 is TGTGCCAGCAGCCCCGAACAGGGGGTCACAGATACGCAGTATTTT.

This clonotype was observed many times. The chain carries TRBV7-6 and TRBJ2-3; 11 bases align to TRBD2. The germline gives CDR1 SGHVS, CDR2 FNYEAQ. V was clipped by 1 base and J by 5 bases; unmatched bases: 8. CDR3 size: 17 residues. The CDR3 sequence is CASSLGLLAGGIDTQYF. In nucleotides, the CDR3 is TGTGCCAGCAGCTTAGGTCTGCTAGCGGGAGGAATAGATACGCAGTATTTT.

This sequence joins TRBV5-1 and TRBJ2-1; D gene unclear. The germline V and J ends were trimmed by 0 bases and 5 bases, with 9 bases remaining between them. This CDR3 is 14 amino acids long. CDR1 is SGHRS and CDR2 is YFSETQ in the germline V gene. Here the CDR3 DNA reads TGCGCCAGCAGCTTGGAGGCTGGAAACAATGAGCAGTTCTTC. Translated: CASSLEAGNNEQFF.

This clonotype was found many times. This chain uses TRBV11-2 with TRBJ1-4; D is uncertain. Germline V CDR1 and CDR2: SGHAT, FQNNGV. Trimming cost V 5 bases and J 0 bases, with 10 bases left between them. CDR3 size: 15 residues. The CDR3 sequence is CASSRIGPTNEKLFF. Written as DNA, the CDR3 is TGTGCCAGCAGCCGCATCGGCCCAACTAATGAAAAACTGTTTTTT.

To note about this clonotype: No DNA is shown, since the ends of the CDR3 on it are uncertain; the CDR3 is the one TCRdb lists. This rearrangement joins TRBV12-2 to TRBJ1-6; the table's D call of TRBD1 was not tested on the DNA. TRBV12-2 is flagged as a pseudogene. The CDR3 contains 18 residues when both ends are counted. Here the CDR3 reads CASRPRGGAWDHPSTLGF.

Many counts were recorded for this clonotype. V and J are TRBV20-1 and TRBJ1-4; D is perhaps TRBD1 (6 bases). The germline gives CDR1 DFQATT, CDR2 SNEGSKA (reference sequence). V was shortened by 0 bases and J by 8 bases, with 13 bases between the two germline ends. This CDR3 is 14 amino acids long. The CDR3 sequence is CSARDVQGEEKLFF. CDR3 in DNA: TGCAGTGCTAGAGATGTACAGGGCGAGGAAAAACTGTTTTTT.

The sample holds many counts of this clonotype. The V call is TRBV20-1, the J call TRBJ1-2; possible D gene TRBD1, 5 bases. V lost 3 bases, J lost 8 bases, and 19 bases lay in between. The CDR3 runs to 14 residues. The germline V gene encodes CDR1 DFQATT and CDR2 SNEGSKA (reference sequence). This CDR3 reads CSASHEGRGYGYTF. In DNA, the CDR3 is TGCAGTGCTAGTCATGAGGGGAGGGGCTACGGCTACACCTTC.

This clonotype was recorded many times. The gene calls are TRBV29-1 and TRBJ2-5; perhaps TRBD1 as D (5 bases). The CDR3 consists of 11 residues. V lost 4 bases, J lost 14 bases, and 17 bases lay in between. Germline V lookup: CDR1 SQVTM, CDR2 ANQGSEA. As DNA, the CDR3 is TGCAGCGTTGCACCTGGCAGACAGACTTACTTC. This encodes CSVAPGRQTYF. The full variable domain, its missing parts supplied by reference TRBV29-1 and TRBJ2-5, is SAVISQKPSRDICQRGTSLTIQCQVDSQVTMMFWYRQQPGQSLTLIATANQGSEATYESGFVIDKFPISRPNLTFSTLTVSNMSPEDSSIYLCSVAPGRQTYFGPGTRLLVL.